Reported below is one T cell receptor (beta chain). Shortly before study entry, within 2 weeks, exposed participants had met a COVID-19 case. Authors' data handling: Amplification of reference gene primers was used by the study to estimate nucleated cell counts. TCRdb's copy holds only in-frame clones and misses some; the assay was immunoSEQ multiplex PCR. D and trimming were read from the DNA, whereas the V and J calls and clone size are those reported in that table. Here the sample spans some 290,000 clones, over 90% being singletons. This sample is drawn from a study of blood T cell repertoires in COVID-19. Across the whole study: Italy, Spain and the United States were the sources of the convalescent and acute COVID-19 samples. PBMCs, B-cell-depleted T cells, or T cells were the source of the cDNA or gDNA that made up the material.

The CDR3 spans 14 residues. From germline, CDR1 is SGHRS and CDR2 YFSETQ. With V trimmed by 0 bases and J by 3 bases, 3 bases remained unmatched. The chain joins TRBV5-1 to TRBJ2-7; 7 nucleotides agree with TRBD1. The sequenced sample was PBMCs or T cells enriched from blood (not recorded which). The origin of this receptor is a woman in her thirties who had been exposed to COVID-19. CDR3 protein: CASSLAGGIYEQYF. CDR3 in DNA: TGCGCCAGCAGCTTGGCAGGGGGAATCTACGAGCAGTACTTC.